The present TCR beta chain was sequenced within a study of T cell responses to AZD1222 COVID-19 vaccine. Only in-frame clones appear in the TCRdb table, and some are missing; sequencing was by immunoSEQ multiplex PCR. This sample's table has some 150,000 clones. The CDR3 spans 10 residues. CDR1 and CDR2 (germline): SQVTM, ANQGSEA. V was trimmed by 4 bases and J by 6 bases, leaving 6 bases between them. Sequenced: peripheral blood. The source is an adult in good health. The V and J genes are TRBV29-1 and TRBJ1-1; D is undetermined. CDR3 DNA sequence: TGCAGCGTTGGGGGATCTGAAGCTTTCTTT. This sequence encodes CSVGGSEAFF.